This TCR beta chain was observed in a study of blood T cell repertoires in COVID-19. Study overall: Samples representing acute and convalescent COVID-19 were sourced from the United States, Italy and Spain. Sources were T cells, B-cell-depleted T cells, or PBMCs; the material itself was cDNA or gDNA.

In the authors' workflow: Amplified reference gene primers provided the basis for estimating nucleated cell counts. Profiling relied on immunoSEQ multiplex PCR, and the TCRdb table lists in-frame clones only, not all of them. D and trimming come from the DNA, and the V and J calls and clone size come from that table. The sample lists some 140,000 clones; 75% to 85% were seen once. Sequenced: peripheral blood. This clonotype was obtained from an elderly man with acute or convalescent COVID-19.

CDR3 DNA sequence: TGTGCCAGCAGCTCACGGGGGTTCTACGAGCAGTACTTC. It is translated as CASSSRGFYEQYF. V usage is TRBV2 and J usage is TRBJ2-7, with D perhaps matching TRBD2 (6 bases). CDR1 is SNHLY, CDR2 FYNNEI, per germline. Trimming took off 6 bases at V and 3 bases at J, with 12 bases between the two ends. This CDR3 spans 13 amino acids. The whole variable domain, remainder taken from reference TRBV2 and TRBJ2-7, is EPEVTQTPSHQVTQMGQEVILRCVPISNHLYFYWYRQILGQKVEFLVSFYNNEISEKSEIFDDQFSVERPDGSNFTLKIRSTKLEDSAMYFCASSSRGFYEQYFGPGTRLTVT.